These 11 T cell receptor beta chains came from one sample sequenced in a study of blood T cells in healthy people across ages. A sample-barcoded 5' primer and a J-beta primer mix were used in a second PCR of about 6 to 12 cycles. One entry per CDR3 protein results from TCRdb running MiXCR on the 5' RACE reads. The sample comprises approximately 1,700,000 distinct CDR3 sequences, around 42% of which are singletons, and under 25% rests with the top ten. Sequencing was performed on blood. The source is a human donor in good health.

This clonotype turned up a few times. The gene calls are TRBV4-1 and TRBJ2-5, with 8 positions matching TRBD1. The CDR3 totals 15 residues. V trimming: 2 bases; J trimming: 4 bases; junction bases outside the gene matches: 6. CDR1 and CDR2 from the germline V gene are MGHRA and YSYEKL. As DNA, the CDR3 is TGCGCCAGCAGCCAATCACAGGGGGTAGGAGAGACCCAGTACTTC. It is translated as CASSQSQGVGETQYF.

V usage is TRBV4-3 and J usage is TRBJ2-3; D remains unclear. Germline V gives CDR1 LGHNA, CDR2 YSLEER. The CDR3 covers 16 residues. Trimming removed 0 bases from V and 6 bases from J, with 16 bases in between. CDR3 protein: CASSQDLAGWQDTQYF. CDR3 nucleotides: TGCGCCAGCAGCCAAGATCTGGCCGGTTGGCAGGATACGCAGTATTTT.

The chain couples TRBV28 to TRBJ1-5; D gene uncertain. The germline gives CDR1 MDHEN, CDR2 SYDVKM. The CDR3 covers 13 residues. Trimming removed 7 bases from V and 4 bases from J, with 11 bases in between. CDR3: CASTRSLNQPQHF. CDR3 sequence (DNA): TGTGCCAGCACCAGGTCCCTTAATCAGCCCCAGCATTTT.

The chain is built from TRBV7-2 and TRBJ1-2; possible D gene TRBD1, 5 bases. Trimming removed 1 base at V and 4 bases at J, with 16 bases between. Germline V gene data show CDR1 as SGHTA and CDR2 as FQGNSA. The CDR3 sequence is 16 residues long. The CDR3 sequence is CASSLGRRGGAYGYTF. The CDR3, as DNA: TGTGCCAGCAGCTTAGGTCGTCGGGGAGGGGCCTATGGCTACACCTTC.

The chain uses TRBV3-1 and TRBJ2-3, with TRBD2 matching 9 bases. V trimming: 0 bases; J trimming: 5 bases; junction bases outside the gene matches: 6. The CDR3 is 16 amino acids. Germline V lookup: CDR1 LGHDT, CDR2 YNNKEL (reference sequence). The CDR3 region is CASSQEVSGGIDTQYF. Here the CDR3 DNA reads TGTGCCAGCAGCCAAGAAGTTAGCGGGGGTATAGATACGCAGTATTTT.

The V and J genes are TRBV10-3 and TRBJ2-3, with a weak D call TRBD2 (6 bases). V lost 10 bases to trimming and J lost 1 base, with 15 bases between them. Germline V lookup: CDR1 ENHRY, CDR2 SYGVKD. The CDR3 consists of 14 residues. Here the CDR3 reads CATRLGLRTDTQYF. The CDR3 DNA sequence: TGTGCCACCCGACTAGGGCTTCGCACAGATACGCAGTATTTT.

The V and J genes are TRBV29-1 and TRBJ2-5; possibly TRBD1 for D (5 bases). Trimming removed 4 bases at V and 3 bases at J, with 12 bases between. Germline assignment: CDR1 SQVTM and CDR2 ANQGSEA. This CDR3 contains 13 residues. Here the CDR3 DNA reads TGCAGCGTTGGAGTAGTAGGGGAAGAGACCCAGTACTTC. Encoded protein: CSVGVVGEETQYF.

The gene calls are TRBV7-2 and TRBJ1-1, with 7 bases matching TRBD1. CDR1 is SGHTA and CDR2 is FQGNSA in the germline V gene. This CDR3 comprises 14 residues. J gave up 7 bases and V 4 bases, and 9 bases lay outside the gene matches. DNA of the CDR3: TGTGCCAGCAGCTCGCAGGGGGGTCGACGTGAAGCTTTCTTT. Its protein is CASSSQGGRREAFF. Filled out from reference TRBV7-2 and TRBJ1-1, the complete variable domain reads GAGVSQSPSNKVTEKGKDVELRCDPISGHTALYWYRQSLGQGLEFLIYFQGNSAPDKSGLPSDRFSAERTGGSVSTLTIQRTQQEDSAVYLCASSSQGGRREAFFGQGTRLTVV.

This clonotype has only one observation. CDR3 sequence (DNA): TGTGCCAGCAGCCAAGTGTCGGGGGGGCCTTACAATGAGCAGTTCTTC. As protein: CASSQVSGGPYNEQFF. The chain couples TRBV9 to TRBJ2-1, with 8 bases lining up with TRBD2. V lost 4 bases, J lost 4 bases, and 10 bases stayed unmatched. CDR1 is SGDLS, CDR2 YYNGEE, per germline. The CDR3 runs 16 residues. Filled out from reference TRBV9 and TRBJ2-1, the complete variable domain reads DSGVTQTPKHLITATGQRVTLRCSPRSGDLSVYWYQQSLDQGLQFLIQYYNGEERAKGNILERFSAQQFPDLHSELNLSSLELGDSALYFCASSQVSGGPYNEQFFGPGTRLTVL.

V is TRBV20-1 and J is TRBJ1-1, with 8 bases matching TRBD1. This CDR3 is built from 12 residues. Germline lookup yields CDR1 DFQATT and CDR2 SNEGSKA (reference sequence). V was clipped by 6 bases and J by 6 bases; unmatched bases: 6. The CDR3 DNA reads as TGCAGTGCCCGACAGGGGTTGGCTGAAGCTTTCTTT. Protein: CSARQGLAEAFF.

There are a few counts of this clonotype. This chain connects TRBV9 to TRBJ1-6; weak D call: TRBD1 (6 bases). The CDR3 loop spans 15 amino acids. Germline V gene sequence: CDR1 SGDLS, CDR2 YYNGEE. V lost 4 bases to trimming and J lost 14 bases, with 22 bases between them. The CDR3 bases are TGTGCCAGCAGCACCGAGGGGGAAGACGGCAGAGCCCTCCACTTT. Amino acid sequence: CASSTEGEDGRALHF.